This T cell receptor beta chain was sequenced during a study of blood T cell repertoires in COVID-19. Libraries were prepared by immunoSEQ multiplex PCR; TCRdb keeps only in-frame clonotypes and omits some of them. This table has about 100,000 clones, about 89% appearing once. Germline V gene sequence: CDR1 MNHEY, CDR2 SVGAGI. Trimming cost V 8 bases and J 5 bases; bases outside gene matches: 6. The CDR3 is 14 residues long. The TCR comes from a man aged 45-65 years with active COVID-19. This chain uses TRBV6-5 with TRBJ2-1; TRBD2 matches 10 bases. The sample comprised peripheral blood. CDR3 DNA: TGTGCCAGCGTGACTAGCGGGCCCAACAATGAGCAGTTCTTC. It specifies CASVTSGPNNEQFF.